These 16 T cell receptor beta chains share one sample of origin, sequenced in a study of T cells in localized non-small cell lung cancer. The table came from immunoSEQ multiplex PCR; TCRdb's copy has only in-frame clones and leaves some out. Among under 65,000 clones listed, about 83% were seen once. Specimen: peripheral blood, collected before any cancer treatment. The receptors stem from a female donor at least 60 years old with stage II squamous cell lung carcinoma.

This chain uses TRBV5-1 with TRBJ2-3, with 13 bases lining up with TRBD2. The length of the CDR3 is 16 residues. Germline CDR1 SGHRS, CDR2 YFSETQ. J gave up 4 bases and V 4 bases, and 6 bases lay outside the gene matches. CDR3 region: CASSHGLAGVADTQYF. In DNA form, the CDR3 reads TGCGCCAGCAGCCACGGACTAGCGGGGGTTGCAGATACGCAGTATTTT. The full variable domain, rest sourced from reference TRBV5-1 and TRBJ2-3, is KAGVTQTPRYLIKTRGQQVTLSCSPISGHRSVSWYQQTPGQGLQFLFEYFSETQRNKGNFPGRFSGRQFSNSRSEMNVSTLELGDSALYLCASSHGLAGVADTQYFGPGTRLTVL.

The rearrangement joins TRBV7-3 to TRBJ2-2; TRBD1 is a possible D gene (5 bases). From germline, CDR1 is SGHTA and CDR2 FQGTGA. The CDR3 spans 15 residues. The V end lost 6 bases, the J end lost 4 bases, and 15 bases lay between the germline ends. The CDR3 here is CASRIQASPTGELFF. CDR3 nucleotides: TGTGCCAGCAGGATACAGGCCTCCCCCACCGGGGAGCTGTTTTTT.

CDR3 in DNA: TGTGCCAGCAGCATATACTGGAAGGTACAGTCGTTTAGTAAGTATGGCTACACCTTC. It is translated as CASSIYWKVQSFSKYGYTF. J is TRBJ1-2 and V is TRBV21-1; the DNA was not used to check the table's D call, TRBD1. TRBV21-1 is flagged as a pseudogene. The CDR3 is made up of 19 amino acids.

This clone was observed once. The J gene is TRBJ1-1, the V gene TRBV5-1; D perhaps matches TRBD1 (6 bases). Germline CDR1 is SGHRS and CDR2 is YFSETQ. The CDR3 spans 16 residues. V lost 0 bases to trimming and J lost 0 bases, with 12 bases between them. As DNA, the CDR3 is TGCGCCAGCAGCTTGGGGGGACATGATATGAACACTGAAGCTTTCTTT. Residues: CASSLGGHDMNTEAFF.

The V call is TRBV4-1, the J call TRBJ2-7, with D tentatively TRBD2 (7 bases). This CDR3 has 15 residues. The V gene lost 4 bases and the J gene lost 2 bases, with 15 bases spanning the gap. Per the germline V gene, CDR1 is MGHRA and CDR2 is YSYEKL. CDR3 nucleotides: TGCGCCAGCAGCCGAGAATGGGAGGGGGCCTACGAGCAGTACTTC. Translated: CASSREWEGAYEQYF.

The genes are TRBV7-2 and TRBJ2-1; no reliable D call. Per the germline V gene, CDR1 is SGHTA and CDR2 is FQGNSA. This CDR3 region has 15 residues. Trimming removed 2 bases from V and 0 bases from J, with 8 bases in between. CDR3 nucleotide sequence: TGTGCCAGCAGCTTAATAGGTATCTCCTACAATGAGCAGTTCTTC. It codes for CASSLIGISYNEQFF.

The chain couples TRBV5-6 to TRBJ1-1; D unresolved. Germline V gene sequence: CDR1 SGHDT, CDR2 YYEEEE. V lost 0 bases and J 4 bases, leaving 10 bases between the germline ends. This CDR3 contains 14 residues. The CDR3 coding sequence is TGTGCCAGCAGCTTGGAGCCGGGTAGCACTGAAGCTTTCTTT. Its protein product is CASSLEPGSTEAFF. Supplemented by reference TRBV5-6 and TRBJ1-1, the full variable domain reads DAGVTQSPTHLIKTRGQQVTLRCSPKSGHDTVSWYQQALGQGPQFIFQYYEEEERQRGNFPDRFSGHQFPNYSSELNVNALLLGDSALYLCASSLEPGSTEAFFGQGTRLTVV.

This clone was detected once. This chain links TRBV19 with TRBJ2-7; the D gene could be TRBD1 or TRBD2 (5 bases each). Germline V gives CDR1 LNHDA, CDR2 SQIVND (reference sequence). This CDR3 contains 13 residues. Trimming pared 5 bases from V and 6 bases from J, leaving 14 bases between. The CDR3 nucleotides read TGTGCCAGTAGTCCTAGGGACCTGGCCGAGCAGTACTTC. This encodes CASSPRDLAEQYF.

This clone was picked up a small number of times. The chain recombines TRBV2 with TRBJ1-5; possible D gene TRBD1, 5 bases. This CDR3 spans 12 amino acids. From germline, CDR1 is SNHLY and CDR2 FYNNEI. Between the trimmed V and J ends, which lost 11 bases and 4 bases, there was a span of 12 bases. CDR3 in DNA: TGTGCCGGGGGACGTCTAAATCAGCCCCAGCATTTT. It is translated as CAGGRLNQPQHF.

The chain uses TRBV7-3 and TRBJ2-5; 12 bases line up with TRBD2. Germline lookup yields CDR1 SGHTA and CDR2 FQGTGA. The CDR3 extends over 15 amino acids. Trimming at V came to 5 bases and at J to 7 bases, leaving 8 bases not matched to a gene. The CDR3 here is CASSALAGGQGTQYF. The CDR3 DNA sequence: TGTGCCAGCAGCGCCCTAGCGGGGGGGCAGGGGACCCAGTACTTC.

CDR3 DNA: TGTGCCATCAGAGCCGGGACTAGCGGCACAGATACGCAGTATTTT. Protein sequence: CAIRAGTSGTDTQYF. V gene TRBV10-3 combines with J gene TRBJ2-3; TRBD2 agrees at 10 bases. In germline, CDR1 is ENHRY, CDR2 SYGVKD. The trim removed 6 bases at V and 1 base at J, leaving 4 bases unmatched. There are 15 residues in the CDR3.

The chain carries TRBV5-1 and TRBJ1-1, with TRBD1 as a possible D gene (6 bases). Trimming pared 3 bases from V and 0 bases from J, leaving 12 bases between. The CDR3 has 15 residues. Looked up from germline, CDR1 is SGHRS and CDR2 is YFSETQ. The CDR3 sequence is CASSSTGTMNTEAFF. DNA of the CDR3: TGCGCCAGCAGCTCCACCGGGACAATGAACACTGAAGCTTTCTTT. The whole variable domain, filled in from reference TRBV5-1 and TRBJ1-1, reads KAGVTQTPRYLIKTRGQQVTLSCSPISGHRSVSWYQQTPGQGLQFLFEYFSETQRNKGNFPGRFSGRQFSNSRSEMNVSTLELGDSALYLCASSSTGTMNTEAFFGQGTRLTVV.

The rearrangement links TRBV6-1 to TRBJ2-6; D is ambiguous. CDR1 and CDR2 (germline): MNHNS, SASEGT. This CDR3 has 15 amino acids. Between the trimmed V and J ends, which lost 3 bases and 2 bases, there was a span of 8 bases. The CDR3 loop is CASSEPGTGANVLTF. The CDR3 nucleotides read TGTGCCAGCAGTGAGCCCGGTACTGGGGCCAACGTCCTGACTTTC.

The rearrangement links TRBV23-1 to TRBJ1-4, with D tentatively TRBD1 (5 bases). TRBV23-1 is recorded as an ORF, its role being uncertain. V gave up 2 bases and J gave up 7 bases, with 20 bases separating them. The CDR3 loop spans 17 amino acids. The CDR3 nucleotides read TGCGCCAGCAGTCAAACCATTAGCAGGGCGGGGGGTGAAAAACTGTTTTTT. Amino acid sequence: CASSQTISRAGGEKLFF.

The CDR3 reads CASRSQGYTEAFF. The CDR3 DNA is TGCGCCAGCAGGTCTCAGGGCTACACTGAAGCTTTCTTT. The V and J genes are TRBV5-1 and TRBJ1-1; a possible D gene is TRBD1 (5 bases). This CDR3 contains 13 residues. With 5 bases removed from V and 3 bases from J, the gap between germline ends came to 11 bases. Germline CDR1 reads SGHRS; CDR2 reads YFSETQ.

The CDR3 is CASSIDPRNGGYTF. The CDR3 coding sequence is TGTGCCAGTAGTATAGATCCGAGGAACGGAGGCTACACCTTC. The J gene is TRBJ1-2, the V gene TRBV19; D ambiguous. CDR1 and CDR2 from the germline V gene are LNHDA and SQIVND (reference sequence). The V and J ends lost 0 bases and 8 bases respectively, with 13 bases between them. This CDR3 has 14 amino acids.